This TCR beta chain was sequenced in a study of blood T cell repertoires in COVID-19. Overall study: Acute and convalescent COVID-19 specimens originated in the United States, Italy and Spain. PBMCs, B-cell-depleted T cells, or T cells were the source of the cDNA or gDNA that made up the material.

As handled by the study authors: Reference gene primer amplification gave estimated nucleated cell counts. TCRdb keeps only in-frame clones here, not all; method: immunoSEQ multiplex PCR. The V and J calls and clone size were taken over from that table, and D and trimming were inferred from the DNA. The sample consists of fewer than 200,000 clones, roughly 87% of them appearing once. This clonotype originated in a woman between 45 and 60 years old with acute or convalescent COVID-19. Sequencing used peripheral blood.

The CDR3 spells CASSLTGSEQYF. DNA of the CDR3: TGTGCCAGCAGTTTAACGGGATCCGAGCAGTACTTC. The chain has TRBV27 and TRBJ2-7, with TRBD2 as a possible D gene (5 bases). V was pared by 2 bases and J by 6 bases, with 8 bases between. The CDR3 runs to 12 residues. CDR1 and CDR2 (germline): MNHEY, SMNVEV (reference sequence).